Shown below are 4 T cell receptor beta chains from a single sample sequenced in a study of CD8 T cells in Susac syndrome. Random hexamers were used to reverse transcribe 0.5 to 1 ug of RNA. MiXCR, run by TCRdb on the immunoSEQ multiplex PCR reads, gives a single entry per CDR3 protein. The sample has some 95,000 distinct CDR3 sequences; approximately 95% are singletons. Sequenced sample: CD8+ T cells from PBMCs. Receptor source: a human donor in good health.

The chain combines TRBV27 with TRBJ2-2; tentative D call: TRBD2 (7 bases). The CDR3 is 14 amino acids. Germline CDR1 MNHEY, CDR2 SMNVEV (reference sequence). The V end was cut by 4 bases, the J end by 4 bases, with 10 bases between. CDR3 region: CASSWAGATGELFF. Here the CDR3 DNA reads TGTGCCAGCAGTTGGGCGGGGGCCACCGGGGAGCTGTTTTTT.

In this sample, this clonotype turned up once. This chain connects TRBV12-3 or TRBV12-4 to TRBJ1-2, with 9 bases fitting TRBD1. Losses at the gene ends were 6 bases for V and 5 bases for J; bases not matched to a gene: 4. This CDR3 region has 13 residues. The CDR3 spells CASRQDRGYGYTF. DNA of the CDR3: TGTGCCAGCAGACAGGACAGGGGTTATGGCTACACCTTC.

This clonotype was detected once. CDR3 protein: CASSVPGWGLNEKLFF. CDR3 coding DNA: TGTGCCAGCAGCGTTCCAGGGTGGGGACTTAATGAAAAACTGTTTTTT. This chain uses TRBV7-2 with TRBJ1-4, with D maybe TRBD1 (5 bases). Germline assignment: CDR1 SGHTA and CDR2 FQGNSA. The CDR3 runs 16 residues. Trimming stripped 5 bases from V and 4 bases from J, with 17 bases between.

The chain links TRBV25-1 to TRBJ1-2; D possibly corresponds to TRBD1 (6 bases). The CDR3 is 14 residues long. The ends were cut back, 4 bases at V and 6 bases at J, with 15 bases in the middle. Looked up from germline, CDR1 is MGHDK and CDR2 is SYGVNS. The CDR3 here is CASSAWAGADGYTF. The DNA of the CDR3 is TGTGCCAGCAGTGCCTGGGCGGGGGCGGATGGCTACACCTTC.